This TCR beta chain was captured by sequencing in a study of post-analysis software for immune sequencing data. TCR beta libraries were prepared from cDNA with unique molecular identifiers. A population of roughly 0.85 to 11 million T cells gave rise to 450,000 to 500,000 cDNA molecules. TCRdb independently ran MiXCR on the PCR reads; one entry per CDR3 protein. The sample lists about 430,000 distinct CDR3 sequences, 30% to 45% occurring once. Regarding the study as a whole: Normalized Chao1 diversity was significantly reduced in patients versus controls. Relative to controls, patients had five TRBV segments at higher frequency, with TRBV5-6, TRBV5-1 and TRBV20-1 among these.

The CDR3 totals 16 residues. The V gene's germline CDR1 is DFQATT and CDR2 SNEGSKA (reference sequence). The V end was cut by 6 bases, the J end by 1 base, with 18 bases between. Comment on this clonotype: The antigen is not known.

The chain couples TRBV20-1 to TRBJ2-2; possible D gene TRBD2, 7 bases. Sequenced input: blood. The sequence came from a girl aged 2 to 10 with multiple sclerosis. Written as DNA, the CDR3 is TGCAGTGCCTCTGGGGAGGGACATCGGAACACCGGGGAGCTGTTTTTT. Its protein product is CSASGEGHRNTGELFF.